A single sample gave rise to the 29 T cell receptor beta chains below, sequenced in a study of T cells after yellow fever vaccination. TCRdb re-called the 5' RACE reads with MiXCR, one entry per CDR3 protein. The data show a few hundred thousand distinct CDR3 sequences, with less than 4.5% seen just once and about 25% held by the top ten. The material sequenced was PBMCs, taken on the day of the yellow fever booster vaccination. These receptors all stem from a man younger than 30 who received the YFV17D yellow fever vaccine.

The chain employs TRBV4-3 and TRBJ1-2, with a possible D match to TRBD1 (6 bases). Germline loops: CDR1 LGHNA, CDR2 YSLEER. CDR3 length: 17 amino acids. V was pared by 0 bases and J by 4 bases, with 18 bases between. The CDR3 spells CASSQDFRGQRIYGYTF. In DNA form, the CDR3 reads TGCGCCAGCAGCCAAGATTTCCGCGGACAGAGAATCTATGGCTACACCTTC.

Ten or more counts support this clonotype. The CDR3 nucleotides are TGTGCCAGCAGCTTATACGGCGGGCTGGATACGCAGTATTTT. Its protein product is CASSLYGGLDTQYF. V and J are TRBV7-2 and TRBJ2-3, with D maybe TRBD2 (5 bases). This CDR3 is built from 14 residues. The germline CDR1 and CDR2 sequences are SGHTA and FQGNSA. Deletions cut 2 bases from V and 6 bases from J, with 12 bases between.

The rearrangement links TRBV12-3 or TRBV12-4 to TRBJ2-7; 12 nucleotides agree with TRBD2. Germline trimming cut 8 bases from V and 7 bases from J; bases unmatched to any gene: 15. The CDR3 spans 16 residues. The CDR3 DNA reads TGTGCCAGCTGTCCCTGGGGACTAGCGGGCCGGGAAGAGCAGTACTTC. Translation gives CASCPWGLAGREEQYF.

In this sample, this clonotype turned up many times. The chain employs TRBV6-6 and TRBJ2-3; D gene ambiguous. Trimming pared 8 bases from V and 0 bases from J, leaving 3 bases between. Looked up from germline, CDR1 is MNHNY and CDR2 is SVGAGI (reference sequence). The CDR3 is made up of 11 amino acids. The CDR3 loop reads CASGSTDTQYF. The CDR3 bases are TGTGCCAGCGGCAGCACAGATACGCAGTATTTT.

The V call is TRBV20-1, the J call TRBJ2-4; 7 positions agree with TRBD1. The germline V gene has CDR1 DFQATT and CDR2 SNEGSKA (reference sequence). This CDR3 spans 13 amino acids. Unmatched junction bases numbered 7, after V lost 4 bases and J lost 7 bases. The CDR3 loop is CSAIDTGDNIQYF. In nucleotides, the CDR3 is TGCAGTGCTATTGATACAGGGGATAACATTCAGTACTTC.

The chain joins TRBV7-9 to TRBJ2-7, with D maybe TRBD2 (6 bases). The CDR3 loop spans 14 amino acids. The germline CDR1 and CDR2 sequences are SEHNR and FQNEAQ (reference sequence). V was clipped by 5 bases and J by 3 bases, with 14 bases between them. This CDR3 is CASSPRSGSYEQYV. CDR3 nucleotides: TGTGCCAGCAGCCCTCGATCCGGGAGCTACGAGCAGTACGTC.

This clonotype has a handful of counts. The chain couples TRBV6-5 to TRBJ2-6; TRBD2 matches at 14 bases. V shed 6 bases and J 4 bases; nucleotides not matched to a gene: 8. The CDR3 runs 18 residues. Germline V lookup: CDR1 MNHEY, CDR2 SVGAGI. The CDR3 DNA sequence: TGTGCCAGCAGCCTCGGGACTAGCGGGGGATCCGGGGCCAACGTCCTGACTTTC. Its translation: CASSLGTSGGSGANVLTF.

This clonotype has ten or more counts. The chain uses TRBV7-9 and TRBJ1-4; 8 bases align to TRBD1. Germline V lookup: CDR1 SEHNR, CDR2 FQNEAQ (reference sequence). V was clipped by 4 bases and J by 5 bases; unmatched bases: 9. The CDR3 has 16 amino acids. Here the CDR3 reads CASSSLTGTGNEKLFF. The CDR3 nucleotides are TGTGCCAGCAGCTCGCTTACCGGGACAGGAAATGAAAAACTGTTTTTT.

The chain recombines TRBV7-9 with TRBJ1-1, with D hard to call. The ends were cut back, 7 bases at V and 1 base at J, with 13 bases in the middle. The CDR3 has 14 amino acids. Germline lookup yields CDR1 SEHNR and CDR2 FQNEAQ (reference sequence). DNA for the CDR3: TGTGCCAGCACCACTAGCCCCCCGAACACTGAAGCTTTCTTT. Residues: CASTTSPPNTEAFF.

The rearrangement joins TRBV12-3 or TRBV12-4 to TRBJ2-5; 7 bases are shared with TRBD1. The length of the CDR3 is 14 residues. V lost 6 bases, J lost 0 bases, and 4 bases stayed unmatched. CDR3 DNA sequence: TGTGCCAGCAGCTCTGGGACAGACCAAGAGACCCAGTACTTC. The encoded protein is CASSSGTDQETQYF.

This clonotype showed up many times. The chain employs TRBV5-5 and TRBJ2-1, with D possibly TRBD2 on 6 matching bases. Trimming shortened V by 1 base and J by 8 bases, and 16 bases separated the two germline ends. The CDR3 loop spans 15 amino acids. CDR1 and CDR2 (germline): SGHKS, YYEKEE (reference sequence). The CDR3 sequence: CASSLSAGFFDEQFF. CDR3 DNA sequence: TGTGCCAGCAGCTTGAGTGCGGGGTTCTTCGATGAGCAGTTCTTC. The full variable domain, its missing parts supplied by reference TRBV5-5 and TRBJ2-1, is DAGVTQSPTHLIKTRGQQVTLRCSPISGHKSVSWYQQVLGQGPQFIFQYYEKEERGRGNFPDRFSARQFPNYSSELNVNALLLGDSALYLCASSLSAGFFDEQFFGPGTRLTVL.

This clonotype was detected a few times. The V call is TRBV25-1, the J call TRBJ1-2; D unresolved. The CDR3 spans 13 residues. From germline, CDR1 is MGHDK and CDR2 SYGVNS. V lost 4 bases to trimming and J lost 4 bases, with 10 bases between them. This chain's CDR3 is CASSVSGAYGYTF. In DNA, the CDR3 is TGTGCCAGCAGTGTGTCCGGCGCCTATGGCTACACCTTC.

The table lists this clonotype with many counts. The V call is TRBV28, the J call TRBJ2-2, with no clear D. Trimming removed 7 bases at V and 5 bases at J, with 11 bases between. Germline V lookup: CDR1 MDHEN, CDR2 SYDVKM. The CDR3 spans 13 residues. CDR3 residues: CASNTIGTGELFF. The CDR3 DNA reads TGTGCCAGCAATACTATAGGAACCGGGGAGCTGTTTTTT.

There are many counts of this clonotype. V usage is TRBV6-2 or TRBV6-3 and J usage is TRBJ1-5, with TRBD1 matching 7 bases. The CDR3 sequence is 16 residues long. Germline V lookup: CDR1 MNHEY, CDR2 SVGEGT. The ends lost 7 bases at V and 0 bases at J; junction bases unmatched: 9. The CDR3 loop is CASTPARGDSNQPQHF. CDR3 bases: TGTGCCAGCACCCCCGCCAGGGGGGATAGCAATCAGCCCCAGCATTTT.

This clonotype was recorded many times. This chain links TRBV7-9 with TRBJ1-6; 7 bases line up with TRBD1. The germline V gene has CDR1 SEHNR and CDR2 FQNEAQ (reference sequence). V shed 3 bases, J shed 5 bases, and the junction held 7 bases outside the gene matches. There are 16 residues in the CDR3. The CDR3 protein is CASSFDRAENNSPLHF. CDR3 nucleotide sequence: TGTGCCAGCAGCTTTGACAGGGCCGAGAATAATTCACCCCTCCACTTT.

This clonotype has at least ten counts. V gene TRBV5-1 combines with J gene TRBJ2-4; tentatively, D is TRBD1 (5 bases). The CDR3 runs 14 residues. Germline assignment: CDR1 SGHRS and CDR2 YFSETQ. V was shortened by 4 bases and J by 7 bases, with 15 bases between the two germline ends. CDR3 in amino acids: CASSNTGSMNIQYF. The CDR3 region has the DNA TGCGCCAGCAGCAATACAGGTAGCATGAACATTCAGTACTTC.

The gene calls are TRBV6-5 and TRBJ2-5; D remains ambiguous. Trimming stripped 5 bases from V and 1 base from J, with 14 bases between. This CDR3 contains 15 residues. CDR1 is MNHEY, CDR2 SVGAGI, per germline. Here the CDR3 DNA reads TGTGCCAGCAGTCCCCCCGGCCTGGTCCAAGAGACCCAGTACTTC. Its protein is CASSPPGLVQETQYF.

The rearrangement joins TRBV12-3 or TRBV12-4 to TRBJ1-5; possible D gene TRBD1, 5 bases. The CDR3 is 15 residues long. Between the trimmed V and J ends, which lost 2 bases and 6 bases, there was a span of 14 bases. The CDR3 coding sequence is TGTGCCAGCAGTTTAAGCAGGGATATGGGTCAGCCCCAGCATTTT. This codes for CASSLSRDMGQPQHF.

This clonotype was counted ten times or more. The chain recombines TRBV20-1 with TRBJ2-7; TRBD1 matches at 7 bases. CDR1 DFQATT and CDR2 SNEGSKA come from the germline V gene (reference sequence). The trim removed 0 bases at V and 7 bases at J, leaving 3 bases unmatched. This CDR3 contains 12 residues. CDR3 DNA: TGCAGTGCTAGAGATCAGGGGGTTGAGCAGTACTTC. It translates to CSARDQGVEQYF.

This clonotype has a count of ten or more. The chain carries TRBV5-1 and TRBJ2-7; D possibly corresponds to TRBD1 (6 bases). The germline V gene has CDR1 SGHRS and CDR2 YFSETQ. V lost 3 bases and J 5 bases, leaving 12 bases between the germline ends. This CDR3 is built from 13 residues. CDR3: CASSSPGANEQYF. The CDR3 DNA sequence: TGCGCCAGCAGCTCGCCAGGGGCCAACGAGCAGTACTTC.

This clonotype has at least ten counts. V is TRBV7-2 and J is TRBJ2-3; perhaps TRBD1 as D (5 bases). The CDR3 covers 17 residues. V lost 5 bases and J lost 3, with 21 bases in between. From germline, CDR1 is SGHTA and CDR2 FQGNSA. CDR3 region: CASSQGWSRQGTDTQYF. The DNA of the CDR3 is TGTGCCAGCAGCCAGGGATGGAGCCGACAAGGGACAGATACGCAGTATTTT.

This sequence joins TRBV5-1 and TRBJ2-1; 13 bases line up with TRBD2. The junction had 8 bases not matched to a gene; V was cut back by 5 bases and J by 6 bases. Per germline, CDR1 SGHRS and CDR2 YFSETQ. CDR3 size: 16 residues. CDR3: CASRQTSGGAVNEQFF. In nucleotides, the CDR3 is TGCGCCAGCAGACAAACTAGCGGGGGGGCAGTCAATGAGCAGTTCTTC.

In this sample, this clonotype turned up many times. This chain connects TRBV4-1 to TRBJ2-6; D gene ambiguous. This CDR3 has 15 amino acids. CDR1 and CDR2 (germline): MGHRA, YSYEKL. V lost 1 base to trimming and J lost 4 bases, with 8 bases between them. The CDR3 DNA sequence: TGCGCCAGCAGCCAAGGCGTTCTGGGGGCCAACGTCCTGACTTTC. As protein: CASSQGVLGANVLTF.

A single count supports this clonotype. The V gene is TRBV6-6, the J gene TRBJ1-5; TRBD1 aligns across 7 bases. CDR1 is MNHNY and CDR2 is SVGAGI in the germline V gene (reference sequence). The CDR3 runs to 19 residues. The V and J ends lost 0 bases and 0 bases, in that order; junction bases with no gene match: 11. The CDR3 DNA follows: TGTGCCAGCAGTTACTCGGGGACAGCTCAGGGAAATAGCAATCAGCCCCAGCATTTT. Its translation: CASSYSGTAQGNSNQPQHF.

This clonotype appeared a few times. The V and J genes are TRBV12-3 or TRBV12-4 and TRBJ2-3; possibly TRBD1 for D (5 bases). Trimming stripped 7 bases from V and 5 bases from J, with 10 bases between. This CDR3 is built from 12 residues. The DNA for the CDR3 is TGTGCCAGCACCCCAGGGAAAGATACGCAGTATTTT. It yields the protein CASTPGKDTQYF.

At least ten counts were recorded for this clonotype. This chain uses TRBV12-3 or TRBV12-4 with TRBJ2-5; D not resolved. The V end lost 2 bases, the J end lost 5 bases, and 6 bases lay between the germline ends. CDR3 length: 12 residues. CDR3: CASSLSPETQYF. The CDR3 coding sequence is TGTGCCAGCAGTTTAAGTCCGGAGACCCAGTACTTC.

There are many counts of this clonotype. CDR3 in DNA: TGTGCCAGCAGCCGGGCTGGACGGAGCTCCTACGAGCAGTACTTC. Protein product: CASSRAGRSSYEQYF. J is TRBJ2-7 and V is TRBV6-5, with D hard to call. This CDR3 has 15 residues. Germline V lookup: CDR1 MNHEY, CDR2 SVGAGI. V dropped 6 bases and J dropped 0 bases, with 15 bases sitting between them.

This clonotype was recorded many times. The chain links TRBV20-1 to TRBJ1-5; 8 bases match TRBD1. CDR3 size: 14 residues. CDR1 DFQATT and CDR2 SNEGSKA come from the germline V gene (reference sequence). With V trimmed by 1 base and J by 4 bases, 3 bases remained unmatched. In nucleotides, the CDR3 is TGCAGTGCTAGAGGGGACAGGAAGAATCAGCCCCAGCATTTT. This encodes CSARGDRKNQPQHF.

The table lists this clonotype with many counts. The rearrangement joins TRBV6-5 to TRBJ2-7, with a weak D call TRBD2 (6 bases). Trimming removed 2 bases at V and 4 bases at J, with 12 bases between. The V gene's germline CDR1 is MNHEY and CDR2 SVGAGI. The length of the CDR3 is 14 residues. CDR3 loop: CASSYGWGEYEQYF. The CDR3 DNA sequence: TGTGCCAGCAGTTACGGGTGGGGGGAATACGAGCAGTACTTC.